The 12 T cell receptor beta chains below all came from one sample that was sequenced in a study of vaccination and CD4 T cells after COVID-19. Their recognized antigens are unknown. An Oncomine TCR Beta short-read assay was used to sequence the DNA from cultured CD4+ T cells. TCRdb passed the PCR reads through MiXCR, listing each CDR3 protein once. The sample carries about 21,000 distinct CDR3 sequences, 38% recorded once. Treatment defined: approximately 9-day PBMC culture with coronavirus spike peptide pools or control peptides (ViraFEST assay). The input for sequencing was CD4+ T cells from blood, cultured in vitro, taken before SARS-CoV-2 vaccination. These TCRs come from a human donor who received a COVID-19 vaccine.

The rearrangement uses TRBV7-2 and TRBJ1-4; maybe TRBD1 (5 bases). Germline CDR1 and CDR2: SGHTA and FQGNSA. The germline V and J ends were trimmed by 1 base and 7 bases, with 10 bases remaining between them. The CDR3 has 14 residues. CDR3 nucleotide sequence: TGTGCCAGCAGCTTAGTCAGGGCTGGTGAAAAACTGTTTTTT. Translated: CASSLVRAGEKLFF.

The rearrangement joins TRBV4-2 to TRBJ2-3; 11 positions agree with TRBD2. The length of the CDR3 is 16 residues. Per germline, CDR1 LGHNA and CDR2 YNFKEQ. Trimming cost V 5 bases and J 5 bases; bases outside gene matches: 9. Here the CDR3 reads CASSGLAGGQVDTQYF. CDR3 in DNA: TGTGCCAGCAGCGGATTAGCGGGGGGGCAGGTAGATACGCAGTATTTT.

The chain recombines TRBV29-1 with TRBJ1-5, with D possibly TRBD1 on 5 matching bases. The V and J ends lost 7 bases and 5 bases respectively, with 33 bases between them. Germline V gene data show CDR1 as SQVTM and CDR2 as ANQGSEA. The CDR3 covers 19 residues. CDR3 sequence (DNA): TGCAGCGCCTCTGGGGGGTTGGAGACTAGGGGCCAGGTTTATCAGCCCCAGCATTTT. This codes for CSASGGLETRGQVYQPQHF. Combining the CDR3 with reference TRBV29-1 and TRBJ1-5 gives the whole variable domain SAVISQKPSRDICQRGTSLTIQCQVDSQVTMMFWYRQQPGQSLTLIATANQGSEATYESGFVIDKFPISRPNLTFSTLTVSNMSPEDSSIYLCSASGGLETRGQVYQPQHFGDGTRLSIL.

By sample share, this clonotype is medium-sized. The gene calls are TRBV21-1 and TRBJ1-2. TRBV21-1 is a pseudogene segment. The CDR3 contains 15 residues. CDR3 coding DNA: TGTGCCAGCAGCAATTTATTGAAGGAAGGCTATGGCTACACCTTC. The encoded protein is CASSNLLKEGYGYTF.

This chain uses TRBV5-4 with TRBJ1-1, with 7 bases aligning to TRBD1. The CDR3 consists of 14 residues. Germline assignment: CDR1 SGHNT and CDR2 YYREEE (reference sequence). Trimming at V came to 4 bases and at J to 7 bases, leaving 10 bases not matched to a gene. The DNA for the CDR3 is TGTGCCAGCAGCGTTGACAGGGCGTCGGGTGAAGCTTTCTTT. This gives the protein CASSVDRASGEAFF.

The CDR3 DNA reads as TGTGCCAGCAGTGAACTACAGGGACCTAATGAAAAACTGTTTTTT. Its protein is CASSELQGPNEKLFF. The genes are TRBV6-1 and TRBJ1-4; TRBD1 might be the D (6 bases). V gave up 2 bases and J gave up 3 bases, with 10 bases separating them. Germline lookup yields CDR1 MNHNS and CDR2 SASEGT. This CDR3 comprises 15 residues.

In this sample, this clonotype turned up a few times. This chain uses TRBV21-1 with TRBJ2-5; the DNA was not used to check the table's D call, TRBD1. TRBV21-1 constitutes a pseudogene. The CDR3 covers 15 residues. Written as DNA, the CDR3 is TGTGCCAGCCCTGGCGGCAGGGGAGGATGTGAGACCCAGTACTTC. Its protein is CASPGGRGGCETQYF.

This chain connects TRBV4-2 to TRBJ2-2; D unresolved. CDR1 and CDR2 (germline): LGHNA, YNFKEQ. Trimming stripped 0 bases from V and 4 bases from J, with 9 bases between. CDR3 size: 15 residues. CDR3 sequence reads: CASSQDKASTGELFF. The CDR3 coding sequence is TGTGCCAGCAGCCAAGATAAGGCCTCCACCGGGGAGCTGTTTTTT.

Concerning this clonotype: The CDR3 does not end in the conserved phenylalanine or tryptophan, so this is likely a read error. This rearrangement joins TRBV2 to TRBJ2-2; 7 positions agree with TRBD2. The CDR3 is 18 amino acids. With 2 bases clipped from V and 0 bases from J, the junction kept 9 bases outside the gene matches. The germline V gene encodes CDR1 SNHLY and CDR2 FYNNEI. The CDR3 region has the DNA TGTGCCAGCAGTGAACTGTATGTGGGGGGGGCGAACACCGGGGAGCTGTTTTCT. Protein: CASSELYVGGANTGELFS.

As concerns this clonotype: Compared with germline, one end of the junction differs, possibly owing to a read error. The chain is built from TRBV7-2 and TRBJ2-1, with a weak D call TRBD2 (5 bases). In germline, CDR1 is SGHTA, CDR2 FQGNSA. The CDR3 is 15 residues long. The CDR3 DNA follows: TGTGCCAGCGGCTTAGCGTTGGGCGAATACAATGAGCAGTTCTTC. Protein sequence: CASGLALGEYNEQFF.

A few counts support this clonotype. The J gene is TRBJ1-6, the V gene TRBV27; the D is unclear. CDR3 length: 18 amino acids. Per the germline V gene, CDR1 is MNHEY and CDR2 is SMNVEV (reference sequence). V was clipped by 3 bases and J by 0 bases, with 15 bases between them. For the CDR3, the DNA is TGTGCCAGCAGTTTCCTTGGACGGAGGAGCTCCTATAATTCACCCCTCCACTTT. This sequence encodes CASSFLGRRSSYNSPLHF.

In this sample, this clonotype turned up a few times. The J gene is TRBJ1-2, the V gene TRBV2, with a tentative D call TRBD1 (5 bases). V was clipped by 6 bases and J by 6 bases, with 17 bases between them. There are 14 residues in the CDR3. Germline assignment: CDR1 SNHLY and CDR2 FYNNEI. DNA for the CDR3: TGTGCCAGCAGCGATCCGGGGCGGCAACATGGCTACACCTTC. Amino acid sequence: CASSDPGRQHGYTF.